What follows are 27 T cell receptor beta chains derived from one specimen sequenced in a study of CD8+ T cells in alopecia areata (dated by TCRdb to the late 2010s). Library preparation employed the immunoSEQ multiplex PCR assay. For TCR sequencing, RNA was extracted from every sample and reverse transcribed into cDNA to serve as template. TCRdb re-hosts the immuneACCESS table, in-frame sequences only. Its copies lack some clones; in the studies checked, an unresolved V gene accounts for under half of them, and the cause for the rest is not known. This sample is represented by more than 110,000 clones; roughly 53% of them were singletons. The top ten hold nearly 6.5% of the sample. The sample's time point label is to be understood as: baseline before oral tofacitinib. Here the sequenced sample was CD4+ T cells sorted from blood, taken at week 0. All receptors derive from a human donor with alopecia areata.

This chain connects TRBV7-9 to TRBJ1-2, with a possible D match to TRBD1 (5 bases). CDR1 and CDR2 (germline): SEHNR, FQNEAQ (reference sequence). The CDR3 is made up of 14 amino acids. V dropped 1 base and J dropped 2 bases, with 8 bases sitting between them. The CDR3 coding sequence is TGTGCCAGCAGCTTAGAGACAGCGAACTATGGCTACACCTTC. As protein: CASSLETANYGYTF.

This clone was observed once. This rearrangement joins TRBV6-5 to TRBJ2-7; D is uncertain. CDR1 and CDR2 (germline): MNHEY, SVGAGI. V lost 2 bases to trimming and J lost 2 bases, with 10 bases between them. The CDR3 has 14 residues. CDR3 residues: CASSYNALPYEQYF. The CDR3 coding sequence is TGTGCCAGCAGTTACAATGCACTGCCCTACGAGCAGTACTTC.

In nucleotides, the CDR3 is TGTGCCATCAGTGGGGGGGGACTAGCGGGCGAGCAGTACTTC. This sequence encodes CAISGGGLAGEQYF. J is TRBJ2-7 and V is TRBV10-3; TRBD2 matches at 12 bases. After removal of 4 bases from V and 6 bases from J, the junction contained 4 bases not matched to a gene. Germline-derived CDR1 and CDR2 are ENHRY and SYGVKD. This CDR3 has 14 amino acids.

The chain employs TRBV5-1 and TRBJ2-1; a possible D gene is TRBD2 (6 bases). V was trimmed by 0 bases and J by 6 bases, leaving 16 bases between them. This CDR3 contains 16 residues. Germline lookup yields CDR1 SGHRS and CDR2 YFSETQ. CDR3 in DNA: TGCGCCAGCAGCTTGGATCCCCCCGGCGGGGCCAATGAGCAGTTCTTC. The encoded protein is CASSLDPPGGANEQFF.

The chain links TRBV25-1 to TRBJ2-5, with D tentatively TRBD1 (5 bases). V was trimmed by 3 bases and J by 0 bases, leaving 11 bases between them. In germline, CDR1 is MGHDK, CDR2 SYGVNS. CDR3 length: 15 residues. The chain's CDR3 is CASSDKGWYQETQYF. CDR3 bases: TGTGCCAGCAGTGATAAGGGGTGGTACCAAGAGACCCAGTACTTC.

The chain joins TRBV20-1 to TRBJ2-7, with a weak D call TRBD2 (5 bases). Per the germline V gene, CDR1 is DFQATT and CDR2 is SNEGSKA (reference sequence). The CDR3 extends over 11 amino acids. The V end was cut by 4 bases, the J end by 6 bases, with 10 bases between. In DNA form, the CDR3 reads TGCAGTGCTACCCGGGGAGCCGAGCAGTACTTC. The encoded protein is CSATRGAEQYF.

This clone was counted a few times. The CDR3 DNA follows: TGTGCCAGCAGTTCAACCGGGGAGACCCAGTACTTC. Residues: CASSSTGETQYF. This chain links TRBV6-5 with TRBJ2-5; D gene unclear. V lost 4 bases, J lost 5 bases, and 8 bases lay in between. In germline, CDR1 is MNHEY, CDR2 SVGAGI. The CDR3 has 12 residues.

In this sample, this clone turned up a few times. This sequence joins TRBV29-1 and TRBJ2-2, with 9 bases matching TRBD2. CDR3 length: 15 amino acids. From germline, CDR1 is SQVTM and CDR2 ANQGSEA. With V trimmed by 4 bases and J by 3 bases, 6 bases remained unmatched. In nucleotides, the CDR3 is TGCAGCGTTGGCATAGGACTAGCGTACACCGGGGAGCTGTTTTTT. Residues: CSVGIGLAYTGELFF.

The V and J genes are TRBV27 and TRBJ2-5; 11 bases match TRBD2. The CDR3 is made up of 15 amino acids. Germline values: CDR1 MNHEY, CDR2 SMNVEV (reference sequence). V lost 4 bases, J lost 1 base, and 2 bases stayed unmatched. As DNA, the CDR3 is TGTGCCAGCAGTTCCGGACTAGCGGGCCAAGAGACCCAGTACTTC. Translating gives CASSSGLAGQETQYF.

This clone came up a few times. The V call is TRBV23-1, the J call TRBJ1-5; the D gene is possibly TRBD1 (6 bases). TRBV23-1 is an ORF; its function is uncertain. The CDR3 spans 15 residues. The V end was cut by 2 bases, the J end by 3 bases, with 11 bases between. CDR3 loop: CASSQDDRSNQPQHF. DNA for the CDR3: TGCGCCAGCAGTCAAGACGACAGGTCCAATCAGCCCCAGCATTTT.

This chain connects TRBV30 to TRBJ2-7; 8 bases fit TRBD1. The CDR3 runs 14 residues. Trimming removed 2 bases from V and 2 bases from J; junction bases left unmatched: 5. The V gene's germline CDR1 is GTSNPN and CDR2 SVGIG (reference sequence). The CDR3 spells CAWSTGQGPYEQYF. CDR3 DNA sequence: TGTGCCTGGAGTACAGGACAGGGCCCCTACGAGCAGTACTTC.

Here the CDR3 DNA reads TGTGCCAGCAGCACCCAACTAGAGGGAATAAAAGAGACCCAGTACTTC. Translation gives CASSTQLEGIKETQYF. V gene TRBV4-2 combines with J gene TRBJ2-5, with a possible D match to TRBD2 (5 bases). The CDR3 has 16 residues. The germline V gene has CDR1 LGHNA and CDR2 YNFKEQ. V lost 5 bases to trimming and J lost 3 bases, with 19 bases between them.

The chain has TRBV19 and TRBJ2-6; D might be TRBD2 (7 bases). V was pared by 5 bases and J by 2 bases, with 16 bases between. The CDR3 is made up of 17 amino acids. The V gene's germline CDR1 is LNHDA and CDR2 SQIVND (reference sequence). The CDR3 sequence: CASSPWGGRAGANVLTF. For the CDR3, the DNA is TGTGCCAGTAGTCCCTGGGGGGGGCGCGCTGGGGCCAACGTCCTGACTTTC.

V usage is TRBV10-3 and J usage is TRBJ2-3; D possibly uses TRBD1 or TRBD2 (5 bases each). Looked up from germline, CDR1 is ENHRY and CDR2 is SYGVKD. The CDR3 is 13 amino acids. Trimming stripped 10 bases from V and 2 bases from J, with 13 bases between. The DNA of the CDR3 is TGTGCCACCCGCGAGGGGACCACAGATACGCAGTATTTT. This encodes CATREGTTDTQYF.

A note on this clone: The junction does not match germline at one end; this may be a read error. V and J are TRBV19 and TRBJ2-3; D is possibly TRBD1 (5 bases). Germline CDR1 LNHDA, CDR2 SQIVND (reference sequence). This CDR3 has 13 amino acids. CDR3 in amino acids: CASSLTGSFPSRF. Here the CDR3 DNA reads TGTGCCAGTAGTCTAACAGGTTCCTTTCCGTCTAGGTTT.

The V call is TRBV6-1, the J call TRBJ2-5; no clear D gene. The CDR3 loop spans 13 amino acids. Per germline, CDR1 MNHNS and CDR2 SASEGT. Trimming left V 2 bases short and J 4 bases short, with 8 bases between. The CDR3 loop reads CASSEQAPETQYF. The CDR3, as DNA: TGTGCCAGCAGTGAACAGGCGCCAGAGACCCAGTACTTC.

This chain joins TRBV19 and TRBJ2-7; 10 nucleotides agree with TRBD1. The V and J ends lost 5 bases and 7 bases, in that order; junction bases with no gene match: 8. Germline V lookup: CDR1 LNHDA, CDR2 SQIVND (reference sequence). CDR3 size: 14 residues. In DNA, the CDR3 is TGTGCCAGTAGTCCCAGGGACAGGGGAAGTGAGCAGTACTTC. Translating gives CASSPRDRGSEQYF.

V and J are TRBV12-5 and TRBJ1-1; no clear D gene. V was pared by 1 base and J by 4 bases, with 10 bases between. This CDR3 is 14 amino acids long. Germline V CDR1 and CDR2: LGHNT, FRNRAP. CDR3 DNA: TGTGCTAGTGGTTTGGACGCCACGGGCACTGAAGCTTTCTTT. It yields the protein CASGLDATGTEAFF.

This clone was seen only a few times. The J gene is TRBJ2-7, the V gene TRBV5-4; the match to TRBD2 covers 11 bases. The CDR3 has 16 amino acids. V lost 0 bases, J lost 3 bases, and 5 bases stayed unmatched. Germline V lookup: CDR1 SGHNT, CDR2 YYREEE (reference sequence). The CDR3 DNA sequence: TGTGCCAGCAGCTTGGGACTAGCGGGGAGCCACTACGAGCAGTACTTC. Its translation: CASSLGLAGSHYEQYF.

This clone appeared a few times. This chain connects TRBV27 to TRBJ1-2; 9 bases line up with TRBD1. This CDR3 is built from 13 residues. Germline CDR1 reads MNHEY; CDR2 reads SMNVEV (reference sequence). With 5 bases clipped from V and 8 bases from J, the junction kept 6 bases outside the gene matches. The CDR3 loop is CASSGGQGRGYTF. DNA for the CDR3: TGTGCCAGCAGTGGAGGACAGGGGAGGGGCTACACCTTC.

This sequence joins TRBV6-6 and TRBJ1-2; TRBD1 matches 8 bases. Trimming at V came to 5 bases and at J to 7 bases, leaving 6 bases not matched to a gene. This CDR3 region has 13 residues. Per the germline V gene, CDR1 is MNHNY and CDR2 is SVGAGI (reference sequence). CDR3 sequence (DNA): TGTGCCAGCAGTCCCCTGACAGGGGCTGGCTACACCTTC. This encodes CASSPLTGAGYTF.

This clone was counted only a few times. The CDR3: CASSFGTSGANVLTF. DNA for the CDR3: TGCGCCAGCAGCTTTGGGACCTCTGGGGCCAACGTCCTGACTTTC. This chain joins TRBV5-1 and TRBJ2-6; possibly TRBD1 or TRBD2 for D (5 bases each). V was pared by 2 bases and J by 0 bases, with 6 bases between. The V gene's germline CDR1 is SGHRS and CDR2 YFSETQ. The CDR3 is 15 residues long.

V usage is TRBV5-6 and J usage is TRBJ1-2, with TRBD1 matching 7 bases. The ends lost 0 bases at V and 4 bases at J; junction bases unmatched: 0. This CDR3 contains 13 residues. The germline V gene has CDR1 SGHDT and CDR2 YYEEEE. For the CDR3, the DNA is TGTGCCAGCAGCTTGGCAGGGGGCTATGGCTACACCTTC. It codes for CASSLAGGYGYTF.

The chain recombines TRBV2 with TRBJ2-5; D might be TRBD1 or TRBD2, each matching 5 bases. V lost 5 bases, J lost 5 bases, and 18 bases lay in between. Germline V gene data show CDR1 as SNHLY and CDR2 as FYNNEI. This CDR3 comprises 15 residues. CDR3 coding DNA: TGTGCCAGCAGTCGGGGTCCACCGCCAGGGGAGACCCAGTACTTC. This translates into CASSRGPPPGETQYF.

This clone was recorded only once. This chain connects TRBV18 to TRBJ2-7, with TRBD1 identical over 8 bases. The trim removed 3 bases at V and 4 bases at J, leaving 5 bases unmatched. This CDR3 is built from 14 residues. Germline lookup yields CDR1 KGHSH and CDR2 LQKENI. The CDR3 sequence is CASSPGQEIYEQYF. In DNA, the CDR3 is TGTGCCAGCTCACCGGGACAGGAGATTTACGAGCAGTACTTC.

Here the CDR3 reads CASSRQGQGNQPQHF. CDR3 nucleotide sequence: TGCGCCAGCAGCCGACAAGGACAGGGGAATCAGCCCCAGCATTTT. The chain is built from TRBV4-1 and TRBJ1-5, with 9 bases identical to TRBD1. Germline assignment: CDR1 MGHRA and CDR2 YSYEKL. Trimming at V came to 4 bases and at J to 4 bases, leaving 5 bases not matched to a gene. This CDR3 comprises 15 residues.

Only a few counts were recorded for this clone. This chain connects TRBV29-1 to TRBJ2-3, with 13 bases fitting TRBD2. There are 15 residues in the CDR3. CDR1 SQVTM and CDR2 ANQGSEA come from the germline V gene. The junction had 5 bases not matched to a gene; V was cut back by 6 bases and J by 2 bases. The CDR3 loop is CSVAGTSGATDTQYF. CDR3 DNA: TGCAGCGTCGCCGGGACTAGCGGGGCCACAGATACGCAGTATTTT.